A selection of T cell receptor beta chains follows, all from one sample in a study of blood T cell repertoires in COVID-19. The data were produced by immunoSEQ multiplex PCR, yet TCRdb's version contains in-frame clones alone and is incomplete. The data show around 140,000 clones, 82% seen once. The sample taken for sequencing was peripheral blood. The receptors were sampled from a human donor with acute or convalescent COVID-19. The donor label of this sample is uncertain. The CDR3 runs from the conserved cysteine through the conserved F or W. The D gene is left open where the match is weak. A row's size may be missing; if present it is once, few, many or a size class.

>.|TRBV6-5|.|TRBJ1-1
CASSYSAPGNTEAFF
TGTGCCAGCAGTTACTCGGCCCCTGGGAACACTGAAGCTTTCTTT
>.|TRBV29-1|TRBD2|TRBJ2-7
CSVGAGTYEQYF
TGCAGCGTTGGAGCGGGGACCTACGAGCAGTACTTC
>.|TRBV11-2|TRBD1|TRBJ2-3
CASSLDRQGASPKSDTQYF
TGTGCCAGCAGCTTAGACAGACAGGGGGCCTCCCCTAAGTCGGATACGCAGTATTTT
>.|TRBV3-1/TRBV3-2|.|TRBJ1-1
CASSIPGTRNTEAFF
TGTGCCAGCAGCATACCCGGGACAAGGAACACTGAAGCTTTCTTT
>once|TRBV5-1|.|TRBJ2-3
CASSLPGVRTDTQYF
TGCGCCAGCAGCTTACCGGGAGTTCGCACAGATACGCAGTATTTT
>.|TRBV5-1|.|TRBJ1-2
CASSASTGAPGGYTF
TGCGCCAGCAGCGCATCAACAGGTGCCCCAGGGGGCTACACCTTC
>.|TRBV10-3|TRBD1|TRBJ1-4
CAISESKGDRGEKLFF
TGTGCCATCAGTGAGTCGAAGGGGGACAGGGGTGAAAAACTGTTTTTT
>.|TRBV30|.|TRBJ1-2
CAWRTPRGGYTF
TGTGCCTGGAGGACGCCAAGGGGCGGCTACACCTTC
>.|TRBV19|.|TRBJ1-4
CASSSGYLGEKLFF
TGTGCCAGTAGCTCAGGGTATCTCGGGGAAAAACTGTTTTTT
>.|TRBV6-6|TRBD1|TRBJ2-1
CASSSGTGGGNEQFF
TGTGCCAGCAGTTCGGGGACAGGGGGCGGGAATGAGCAGTTCTTC
>.|TRBV19|TRBD2|TRBJ2-1
CASEDGGAYNEQFF
TGTGCCAGTGAAGACGGGGGGGCCTACAATGAGCAGTTCTTC
>.|TRBV3-1/TRBV3-2|.|TRBJ1-5
CASSQGGPVSNQPQHF
TGTGCCAGCAGCCAAGGGGGCCCTGTTAGCAATCAGCCCCAGCATTTT
>.|TRBV5-4|.|TRBJ1-2
CASSPSGGDPYGYTF
TGTGCCAGCAGCCCAAGCGGGGGGGATCCCTATGGCTACACCTTC
>.|TRBV4-3|.|TRBJ1-2
CASSQGGPGYGYTF
TGCGCCAGCAGCCAAGGGGGGCCCGGCTATGGCTACACCTTC
>.|TRBV14|.|TRBJ1-4
CASSSSLTGGAKLFF
TGTGCCAGCAGCTCATCACTAACTGGGGGGGCAAAACTGTTTTTT
>.|TRBV4-3|TRBD1|TRBJ2-7
CASSQVGQRREQYF
TGCGCCAGCAGCCAAGTGGGACAGCGCCGCGAGCAGTACTTC
>.|TRBV29-1|TRBD2|TRBJ2-1
CSAWGGSRYEQFF
TGCAGCGCCTGGGGGGGGTCTAGGTATGAGCAGTTCTTC
>.|TRBV11-1|.|TRBJ2-7
CASSFRNEQYF
TGTGCCAGCAGCTTCCGTAACGAGCAGTACTTC
>.|TRBV7-6|TRBD1|TRBJ1-1
CASSRQGGTEAFF
TGTGCCAGCAGTCGACAGGGAGGCACTGAAGCTTTCTTT
>.|TRBV6-5|.|TRBJ1-3
CASRIFSGNTIYF
TGTGCCAGCAGAATCTTCTCTGGAAACACCATATATTTT
>.|TRBV11-2|TRBD2|TRBJ2-4
CASSLRRGEENIQYF
TGTGCCAGCAGCTTAAGGCGGGGGGAGGAAAACATTCAGTACTTC
>.|TRBV7-9|TRBD2|TRBJ2-2
CASSLLLAGGTGELFF
TGTGCCAGCAGCTTATTACTAGCCGGGGGGACCGGGGAGCTGTTTTTT
>.|TRBV6-5|.|TRBJ2-3
CASSYSSGGTDTQYF
TGTGCCAGCAGTTACTCGAGTGGAGGCACAGATACGCAGTATTTT
>.|TRBV7-9|.|TRBJ1-4
CASSRGGNNEKLFF
TGTGCCAGCAGCCGAGGGGGAAATAATGAAAAACTGTTTTTT
>once|TRBV29-1|.|TRBJ2-3
CSVATGTDTQYF
TGCAGCGTAGCGACAGGCACAGATACGCAGTATTTT
>.|TRBV7-9|TRBD1|TRBJ1-1
CASSTSGTGDLKTEAFF
TGTGCCAGCAGCACCTCCGGGACAGGGGATTTGAAAACTGAAGCTTTCTTT